This T cell receptor (beta chain) was obtained from a study of CD8 T cells in ankylosing spondylitis. The study's findings and limits: Disease-linked clones reportedly concentrated significantly in matched ankylosing spondylitis synovial fluid. Made up of under ten highly homologous variants, a TCR beta motif appeared characteristic of ankylosing spondylitis blood. Disease-associated clonotypes exhibited CD8+ identity and were relatively infrequent in peripheral blood.

Scientists made TCR beta libraries using quantitative 5'-RACE with molecular barcodes. Via MiXCR, TCRdb re-called the 5' RACE reads, giving one row per CDR3 protein. The sample contains a few hundred thousand distinct CDR3 sequences, 20% to 25% of which appear only once. As regards this clonotype: Its matching antigen is unknown.

This CDR3 region has 16 residues. CDR1 LNHNV and CDR2 YYDKDF come from the germline V gene (reference sequence). Trimming removed 3 bases from V and 0 bases from J; junction bases left unmatched: 6. Material: blood, either unsorted or a sorted T cell fraction (not recorded which). The gene calls are TRBV15 and TRBJ2-3, with 7 bases that match TRBD1. The TCR originated in a male donor with ankylosing spondylitis. DNA for the CDR3: TGTGCCACCAGCAGCCACTGGGACAGAAGCACAGATACGCAGTATTTT. The encoded protein is CATSSHWDRSTDTQYF.